This T cell receptor beta chain was identified during a study of shared clonotypes between healthy human individuals. The repertoire was sequenced with immunoSEQ multiplex PCR; TCRdb's copy has only in-frame clones and lacks some. Counted here are over a million clones, around 97% occurring once; the ten biggest clones make up approximately 1.1%. The CDR3 consists of 13 residues. Trimming at V came to 10 bases and at J to 5 bases, leaving 5 bases not matched to a gene. Germline V gene data show CDR1 as ENHRY and CDR2 as SYGVKD. Specimen: naive CD4+ T cells sorted from blood. Subset in this sample: CD45RA+ positively selected. The chain couples TRBV10-3 to TRBJ1-4; TRBD1 agrees at 9 bases. The source of this sequence is a man aged 25-45 years in good health. This CDR3 is CATSGTGNEKLFF. The CDR3 DNA reads TGTGCCACCTCCGGGACAGGGAATGAAAAACTGTTTTTT.